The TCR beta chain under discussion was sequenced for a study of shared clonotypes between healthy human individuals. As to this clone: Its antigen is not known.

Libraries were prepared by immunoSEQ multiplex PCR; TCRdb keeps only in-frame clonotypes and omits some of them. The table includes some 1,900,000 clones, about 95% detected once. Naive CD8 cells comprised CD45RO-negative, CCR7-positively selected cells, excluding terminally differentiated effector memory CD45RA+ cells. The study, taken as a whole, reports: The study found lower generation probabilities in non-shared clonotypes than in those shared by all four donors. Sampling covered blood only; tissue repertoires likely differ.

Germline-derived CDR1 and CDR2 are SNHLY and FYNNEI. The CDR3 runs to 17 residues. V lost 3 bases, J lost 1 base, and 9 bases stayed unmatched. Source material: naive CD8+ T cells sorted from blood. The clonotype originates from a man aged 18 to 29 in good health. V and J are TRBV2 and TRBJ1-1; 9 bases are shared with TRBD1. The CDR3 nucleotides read TGTGCCAGCAGTGACCCACGGGACAGGGTTGAGAACACTGAAGCTTTCTTT. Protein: CASSDPRDRVENTEAFF.